This T cell receptor (beta chain) is from a study of post-analysis software for immune sequencing data. V lost 4 bases and J 2 bases, leaving 12 bases between the germline ends. CDR3 length equals 14 residues. In germline, CDR1 is SGHRS, CDR2 YFSETQ. Whole-study results and caveats: Several TRBV segments were more frequent in patients than controls; TRBV5-6, TRBV5-1 and TRBV20-1 belonged to this group.

The TCR beta cDNA libraries contained unique molecular identifiers. TCRdb redid the calling of the PCR reads with MiXCR, one entry per CDR3 protein. The repertoire consists of approximately 660,000 distinct CDR3 sequences, with around 60% occurring once and the leading ten covering about 11%. In regard to this clonotype: No antigen is known for it.

The sequence derives from a girl under 10 years old with multiple sclerosis. The chain carries TRBV5-1 and TRBJ2-5; no definite D call. The sample taken for sequencing was blood. The CDR3 sequence is CASSPGSAQETQYF. The CDR3 region has the DNA TGCGCCAGCAGCCCGGGTTCCGCACAAGAGACCCAGTACTTC.